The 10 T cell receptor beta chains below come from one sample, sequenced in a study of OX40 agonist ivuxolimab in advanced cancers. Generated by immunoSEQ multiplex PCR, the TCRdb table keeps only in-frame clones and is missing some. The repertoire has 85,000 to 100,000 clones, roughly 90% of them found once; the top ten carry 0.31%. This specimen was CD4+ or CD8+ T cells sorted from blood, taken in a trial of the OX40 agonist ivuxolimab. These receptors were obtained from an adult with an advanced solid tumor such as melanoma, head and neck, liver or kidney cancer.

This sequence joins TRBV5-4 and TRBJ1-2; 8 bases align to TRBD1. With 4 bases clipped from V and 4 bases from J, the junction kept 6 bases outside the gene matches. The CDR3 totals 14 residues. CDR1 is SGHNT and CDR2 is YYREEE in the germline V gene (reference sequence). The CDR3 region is CASSPKDRAYGYTF. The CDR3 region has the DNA TGTGCCAGCAGCCCGAAGGACAGGGCCTATGGCTACACCTTC.

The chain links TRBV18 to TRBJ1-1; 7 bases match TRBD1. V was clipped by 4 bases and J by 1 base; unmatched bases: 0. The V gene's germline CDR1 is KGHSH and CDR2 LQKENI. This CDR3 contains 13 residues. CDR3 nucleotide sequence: TGTGCCAGCTCACGGGACAGGAACACTGAAGCTTTCTTT. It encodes CASSRDRNTEAFF. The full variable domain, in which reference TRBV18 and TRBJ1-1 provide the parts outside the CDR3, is NAGVMQNPRHLVRRRGQEARLRCSPMKGHSHVYWYRQLPEEGLKFMVYLQKENIIDESGMPKERFSAEFPKEGPSILRIQQVVRGDSAAYFCASSRDRNTEAFFGQGTRLTVV.

Here the CDR3 reads CASSVQGYQPQHF. CDR3 nucleotides: TGTGCCAGCAGCGTACAGGGATACCAGCCCCAGCATTTT. The rearrangement uses TRBV5-5 and TRBJ1-5; D possibly corresponds to TRBD1 (6 bases). With 4 bases removed from V and 7 bases from J, the gap between germline ends came to 12 bases. Germline CDR1 SGHKS, CDR2 YYEKEE (reference sequence). The CDR3 runs to 13 residues.

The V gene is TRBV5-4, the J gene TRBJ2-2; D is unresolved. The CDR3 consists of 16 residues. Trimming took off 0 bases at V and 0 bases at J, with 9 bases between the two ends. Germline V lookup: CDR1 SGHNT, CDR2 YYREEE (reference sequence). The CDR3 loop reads CASSLVGSTNTGELFF. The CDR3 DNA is TGTGCCAGCAGCTTGGTGGGCTCTACGAACACCGGGGAGCTGTTTTTT.

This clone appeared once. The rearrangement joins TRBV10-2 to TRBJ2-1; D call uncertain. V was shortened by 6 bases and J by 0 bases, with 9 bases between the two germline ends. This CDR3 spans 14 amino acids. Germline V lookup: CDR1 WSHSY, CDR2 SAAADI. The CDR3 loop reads CASRTPSSYNEQFF. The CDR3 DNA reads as TGCGCCAGCAGGACTCCCAGCTCCTACAATGAGCAGTTCTTC.

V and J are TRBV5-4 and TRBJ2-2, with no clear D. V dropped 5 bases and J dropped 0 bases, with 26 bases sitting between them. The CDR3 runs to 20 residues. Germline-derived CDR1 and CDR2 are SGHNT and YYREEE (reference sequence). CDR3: CASSTPSFSARAANTGELFF. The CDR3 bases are TGTGCCAGCAGTACCCCTTCCTTTAGTGCTAGAGCAGCGAACACCGGGGAGCTGTTTTTT.

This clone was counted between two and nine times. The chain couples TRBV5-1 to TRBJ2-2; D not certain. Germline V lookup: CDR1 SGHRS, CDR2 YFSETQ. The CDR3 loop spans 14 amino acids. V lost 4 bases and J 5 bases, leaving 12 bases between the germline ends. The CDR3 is CASSPAAGTGELFF. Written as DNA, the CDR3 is TGCGCCAGCAGCCCGGCGGCCGGGACCGGGGAGCTGTTTTTT.

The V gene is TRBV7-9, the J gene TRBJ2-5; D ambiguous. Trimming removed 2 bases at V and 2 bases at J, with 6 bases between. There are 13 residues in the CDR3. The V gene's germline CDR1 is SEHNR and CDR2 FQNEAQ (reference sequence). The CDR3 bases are TGTGCCAGCAGCTTAATCCCACAAGAGACCCAGTACTTC. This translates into CASSLIPQETQYF.

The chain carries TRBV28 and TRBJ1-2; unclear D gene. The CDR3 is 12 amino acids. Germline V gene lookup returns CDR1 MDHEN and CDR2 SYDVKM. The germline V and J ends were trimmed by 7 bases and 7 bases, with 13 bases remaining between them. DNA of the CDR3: TGTGCCAGCACCCCGGGTCTCCTTGGCTACACCTTC. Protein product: CASTPGLLGYTF.

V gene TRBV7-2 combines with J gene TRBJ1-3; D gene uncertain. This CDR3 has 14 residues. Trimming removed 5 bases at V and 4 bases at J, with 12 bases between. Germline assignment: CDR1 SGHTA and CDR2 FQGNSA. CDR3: CASSPQGWGNTIYF. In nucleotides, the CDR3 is TGTGCCAGCAGCCCCCAAGGGTGGGGAAACACCATATATTTT.